This entry describes one TCR beta chain. This receptor's antigen is unknown. Qualities for individual bases were not recorded, and no much larger clone is one base off. CDR1 is given as SGHAT and CDR2 as FQNNGV, both from the germline V gene. Spanning cysteine to phenylalanine, the CDR3 consists of 14 amino acids. Only the CDR3 region is kept as DNA, spanning 42 bases read in frame from base 1. V loses 1 base of germline sequence and J loses 4 bases, and the interval between the two ends is 10 bases. This sample stems from a study of blood T cell repertoires in COVID-19 (TCRdb year 2020). Study-level background: Samples covering the acute and convalescent phases of COVID-19 were provided by collaborators in the United States, Italy and Spain. The material from the prospective study consisted of cDNA or gDNA derived from T cells, B-cell-depleted T cells, or PBMCs. The dataset comprised deeply sampled blood TCRbeta repertoires from subjects exposed to, actively infected with, or recovered from COVID-19. A freely available public database, intended as a resource for researchers studying the immune response to SARS-CoV-2, is where the repertoires were released. The samples were drawn from the first 160 participants of the ongoing ImmuneRACE study and from 1,254 subjects provided by 6 global collaborators. A de-identified subject ID, COVID-19 status, age in years and sex were almost always included in the sample metadata. Where HLA class I and class II types were available, the types were taken from metadata supplied by the sample provider, not from assay-based typing. Results the study describes overall, beyond this receptor: The amount of clinical and demographic metadata varied by source and participant and was provided uncurated.

The immunoSEQ Assay, a bias-controlled multiplex PCR, was used to amplify TCRbeta CDR3 regions from genomic DNA. For the original study's pipeline: Nucleated cell counts per sample were estimated from amplification of reference gene primers within the assay. To quantify the absolute abundance of each unique TCRbeta CDR3 rearrangement, sequence reads were collapsed and filtered. For each sample, productive Simpson clonality was calculated by taking the square root of Simpson's diversity index across productive rearrangements. TCRdb took over this immuneACCESS table, retaining in-frame rearrangements with V and J assigned. Such tables are incomplete; in checked studies, under half of the missing clones stem from an unresolved V gene, and the remainder is unexplained. The V and J calls and clone size come from that table; D and trimming were worked out from the DNA. The sample table holds around 240,000 clones, of which almost 85% were seen once. About 1.9% of the sample is in the top ten clones.

Collaborating institutions collected whole blood in K2EDTA tubes following their own protocols. Collaborator samples were shipped for TCRbeta analysis as frozen whole blood, isolated PBMCs, or DNA extracted from either sample type. Sequenced sample: peripheral blood. This receptor was identified in a woman older than 75 with acute or convalescent COVID-19. The rearranged segments are TRBV11-2 and TRBJ1-2, with no D gene named confidently. The CDR3 region reads CASSLVPDIYGYTF. The DNA sequence is as follows: TGTGCCAGCAGCTTAGTTCCAGATATCTATGGCTACACCTTC.